These 2 T cell receptor beta chains originate from one sample sequenced in a study of T-cell reconstitution after alpha-beta-depleted transplantation in children. Unique molecular identifiers were built into the TCRbeta library. MiXCR, run by TCRdb on the PCR reads, gives a single entry per CDR3 protein. Among roughly 590,000 distinct CDR3 sequences, around a sixth were seen once, and the ten largest hold 1.1%. Sequenced material: PBMCs from the stem cell graft donor, taken from the stem cell graft. The receptor source for this set is a human donor who donated a stem cell graft to a child with acute myeloid leukemia.

This clonotype was counted many times. The chain employs TRBV29-1 and TRBJ2-2; perhaps TRBD1 as D (6 bases). The CDR3 runs to 14 residues. From germline, CDR1 is SQVTM and CDR2 ANQGSEA. V was trimmed by 4 bases and J by 0 bases, leaving 9 bases between them. CDR3 in DNA: TGCAGCGTTGCCGGACAGTCGAACACCGGGGAGCTGTTTTTT. Its translation: CSVAGQSNTGELFF.

On this clonotype itself: A much larger clone differs from this one at a single base, so this may be a read error. This likely comes from a read error, as the CDR3 has no conserved phenylalanine or tryptophan at its end. CDR3 residues: CASSESGQPQHL. DNA of the CDR3: TGCGCCAGCAGTGAGTCAGGGCAGCCCCAGCATCTT. This sequence joins TRBV10-2 and TRBJ1-5; D gene ambiguous. CDR1 is WSHSY, CDR2 SAAADI, per germline. The CDR3 has 12 amino acids. The V end lost 0 bases, the J end lost 7 bases, and 4 bases lay between the germline ends.